This T cell receptor beta chain stems from a study of response to subunit inactivated influenza vaccine. Study findings and constraints: Authors suggested each seasonal influenza vaccination recruits few new T cells.

TCRdb reanalysed the RT-PCR reads using MiXCR and keeps one entry per CDR3 protein. The sample includes some 540,000 distinct CDR3 sequences, around a quarter of them seen just once. The CDR3 extends over 20 amino acids. V dropped 0 bases and J dropped 9; count of bases not matched to a gene: 19. Per germline, CDR1 SGHTA and CDR2 FQGTGA. For this clonotype: The antigen is undetermined.

The same sample was also used in a study of T cells expressing NK-cell markers. That paper states: The TCR beta cDNA came from 5'RACE template switching with UMIs. A few donors' CD3+CD56-NKG2C+ cells were dominated by the same clonotypes. Whether expanded NKG2C-expressing T cell clones recognize HCMV is unknown.

The sequenced sample was CD4+ T cells sorted from PBMCs, obtained roughly 13 days after vaccination. This chain connects TRBV7-3 to TRBJ2-1; 11 bases fit TRBD2. This sequence originates from a man aged 45 to 65 who received an inactivated influenza vaccine. CDR3 region: CASSLTSEASGRPDSGEQFF. CDR3 nucleotide sequence: TGTGCCAGCAGCTTAACGTCGGAGGCTAGCGGGAGGCCGGACTCGGGTGAGCAGTTCTTC.